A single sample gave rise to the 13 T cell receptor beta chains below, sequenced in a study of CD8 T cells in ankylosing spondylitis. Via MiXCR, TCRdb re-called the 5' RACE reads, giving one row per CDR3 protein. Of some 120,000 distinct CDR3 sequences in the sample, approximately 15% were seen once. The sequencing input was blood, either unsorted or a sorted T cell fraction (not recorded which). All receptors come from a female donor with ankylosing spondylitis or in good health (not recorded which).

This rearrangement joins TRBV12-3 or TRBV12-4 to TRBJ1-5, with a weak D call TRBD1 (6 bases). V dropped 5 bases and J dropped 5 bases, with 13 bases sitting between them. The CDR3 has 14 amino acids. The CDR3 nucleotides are TGTGCCAGCAGTACCACAGGGATTGATCAGCCCCAGCATTTT. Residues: CASSTTGIDQPQHF.

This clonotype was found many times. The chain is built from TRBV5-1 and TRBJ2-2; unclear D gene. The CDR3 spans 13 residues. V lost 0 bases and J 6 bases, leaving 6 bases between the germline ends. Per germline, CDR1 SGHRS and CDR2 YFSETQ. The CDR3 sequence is CASSLDTAGELFF. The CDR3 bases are TGCGCCAGCAGCTTGGATACTGCCGGGGAGCTGTTTTTT.

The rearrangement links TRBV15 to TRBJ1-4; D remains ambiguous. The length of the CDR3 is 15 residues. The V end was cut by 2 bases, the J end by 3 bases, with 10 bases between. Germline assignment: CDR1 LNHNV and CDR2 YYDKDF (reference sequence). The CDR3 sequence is CATSRTIGANEKLFF. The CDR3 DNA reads TGTGCCACCAGCAGAACCATTGGGGCTAATGAAAAACTGTTTTTT.

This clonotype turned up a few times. CDR3 coding DNA: TGTGCCAGCAGCCTCGGGGTAAAACAGTTCTTC. Amino acid sequence: CASSLGVKQFF. The chain links TRBV11-2 to TRBJ2-1; D may be TRBD2 (5 bases). This CDR3 comprises 11 residues. Germline CDR1 SGHAT, CDR2 FQNNGV. V lost 5 bases, J lost 13 bases, and 12 bases lay in between.

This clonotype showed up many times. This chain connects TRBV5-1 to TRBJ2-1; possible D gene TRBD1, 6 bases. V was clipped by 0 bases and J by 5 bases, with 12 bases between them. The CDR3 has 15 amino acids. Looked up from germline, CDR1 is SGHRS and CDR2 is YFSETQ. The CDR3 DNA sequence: TGCGCCAGCAGCTTGGGGGGGCGGATAAACAATGAGCAGTTCTTC. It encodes CASSLGGRINNEQFF.

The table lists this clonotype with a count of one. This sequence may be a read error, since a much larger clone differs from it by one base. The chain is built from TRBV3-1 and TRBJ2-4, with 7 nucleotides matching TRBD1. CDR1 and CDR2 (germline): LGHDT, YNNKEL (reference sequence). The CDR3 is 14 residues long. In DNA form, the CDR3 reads TGTGCCAGCAGCCGTCGGGACAGACAAAACATTCAGCACTTC. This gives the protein CASSRRDRQNIQHF.

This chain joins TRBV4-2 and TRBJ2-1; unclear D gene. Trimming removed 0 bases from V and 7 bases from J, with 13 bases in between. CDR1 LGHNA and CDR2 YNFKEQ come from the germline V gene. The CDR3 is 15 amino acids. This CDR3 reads CASSQDLWEDNEQFF. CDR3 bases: TGTGCCAGCAGCCAAGATCTGTGGGAAGATAATGAGCAGTTCTTC.

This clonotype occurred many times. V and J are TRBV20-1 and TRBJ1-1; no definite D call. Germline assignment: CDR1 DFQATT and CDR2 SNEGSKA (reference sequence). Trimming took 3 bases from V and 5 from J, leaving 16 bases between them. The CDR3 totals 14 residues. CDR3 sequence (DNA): TGCAGTGCTAGCCCCCCCCTCCCGGGGACTGAAGCTTTCTTT. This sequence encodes CSASPPLPGTEAFF.

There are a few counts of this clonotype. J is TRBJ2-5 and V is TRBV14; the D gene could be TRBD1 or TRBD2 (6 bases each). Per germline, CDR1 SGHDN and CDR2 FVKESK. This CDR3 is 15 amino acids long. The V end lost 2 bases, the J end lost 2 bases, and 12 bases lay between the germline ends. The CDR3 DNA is TGTGCCAGCAGCCAATTATCGGGGGCTCAAGAGACCCAGTACTTC. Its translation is CASSQLSGAQETQYF.

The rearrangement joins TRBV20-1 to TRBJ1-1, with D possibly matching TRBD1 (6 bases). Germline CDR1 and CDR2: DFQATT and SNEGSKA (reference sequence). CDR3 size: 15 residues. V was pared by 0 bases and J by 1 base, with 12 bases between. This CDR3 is CSARDPGHPNTEAFF. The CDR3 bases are TGCAGTGCTAGAGACCCGGGACACCCGAACACTGAAGCTTTCTTT.

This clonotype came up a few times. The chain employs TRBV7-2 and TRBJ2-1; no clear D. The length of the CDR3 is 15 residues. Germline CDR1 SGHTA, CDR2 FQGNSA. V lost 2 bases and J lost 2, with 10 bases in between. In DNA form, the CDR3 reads TGTGCCAGCAGCTTATCCGGCAGCGCCTACAATGAGCAGTTCTTC. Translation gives CASSLSGSAYNEQFF.

The CDR3 nucleotides are TGTGCCAGCAGCCCTCGGGACAGAGATCATTCACCCCTCCACTTT. Its protein is CASSPRDRDHSPLHF. The V gene is TRBV3-1, the J gene TRBJ1-6; 7 nucleotides align to TRBD1. After removal of 4 bases from V and 8 bases from J, the junction contained 8 bases not matched to a gene. This CDR3 is built from 15 residues. CDR1 and CDR2 (germline): LGHDT, YNNKEL (reference sequence).

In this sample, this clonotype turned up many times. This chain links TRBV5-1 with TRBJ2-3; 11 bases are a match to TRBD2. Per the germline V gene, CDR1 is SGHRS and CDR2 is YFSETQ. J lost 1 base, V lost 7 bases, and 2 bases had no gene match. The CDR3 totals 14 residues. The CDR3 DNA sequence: TGCGCCAGCGCGACTAGCGGGGGCACAGATACGCAGTATTTT. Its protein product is CASATSGGTDTQYF.